Described below is a single T cell receptor beta chain sequence and its context. As yet, its antigen is unknown. These data come from a study of molecular identifiers for immune sequencing clone quantification. Study-level findings and limits: Whereas naive cells kept under 1% of molecules in clones above 20 RNA copies, such clones held over 97% in effectors. Barcode-sharing identical TCR molecules could underestimate highly expanded clone sizes.

The V gene lost 8 bases and the J gene lost 0 bases, with 14 bases spanning the gap. Germline CDR1 and CDR2: MNHEY and SMNVEV (reference sequence). This CDR3 is 15 amino acids long. Sorting recovered naive CD8 T cells on a CD8+CD4-CCR7+CD45RA+ profile. From the PCR reads, TCRdb called clonotypes with MiXCR, one entry per CDR3 protein. The data show 40,000 to 50,000 distinct CDR3 sequences, around 21% seen once. V gene TRBV27 combines with J gene TRBJ2-1; a weak D match, TRBD1 (6 bases). Sequenced sample: naive CD8+ T cells from blood, with Jurkat cell RNA spiked in. Noted subset: FACS-sorted CD8+CD4-CCR7+CD45RA+ naive T cells. The clonotype originates from a human donor in good health. Some libraries in this study had Jurkat cell RNA spiked in. In DNA, the CDR3 is TGTGCCAGCCATGGACAGCGAAGCTCCTACAATGAGCAGTTCTTC. Translation: CASHGQRSSYNEQFF.